This T cell receptor beta chain was retrieved from a study of T cell responses to AZD1222 COVID-19 vaccine. Profiled with immunoSEQ multiplex PCR; TCRdb holds only in-frame clones, not every one. This table holds about 260,000 clones, more than 80% found once. Notes on the study in general: Unmutated variant regions are reportedly the target of nearly half of TCRs that are spike-specific. Females outnumbered males among donors, who were mostly white British; clonal diversity was possibly underestimated.

CDR1 is SGHRS, CDR2 YFSETQ, per germline. This CDR3 has 17 amino acids. The V gene end was trimmed by 2 bases and the J gene end by 1 base; junction bases not matched to a gene: 11. In regard to this clone: The target antigen is unknown.

The clonotype comes from an adult in good health. This material consisted of peripheral blood, taken on day 0 of AZD1222 vaccination. The rearrangement joins TRBV5-1 to TRBJ1-1, with TRBD1 identical over 7 bases. Here the CDR3 DNA reads TGCGCCAGCAGCTTCCGCCGTGGACAGGCGACGAACACTGAAGCTTTCTTT. This gives the protein CASSFRRGQATNTEAFF.